The 3 T cell receptor beta chains reported below all come from one sample, sequenced in a study of blood T cell repertoires in COVID-19. The table came from immunoSEQ multiplex PCR; TCRdb's copy has only in-frame clones and leaves some out. The repertoire holds around 100,000 clones, with around nine tenths as singletons. Material: peripheral blood. Receptors originate from a man between 40 and 49 years old with acute or convalescent COVID-19.

The chain employs TRBV27 and TRBJ2-7; the match to TRBD1 covers 7 bases. The junction had 8 bases not matched to a gene; V was cut back by 5 bases and J by 1 base. CDR1 is MNHEY, CDR2 SMNVEV, per germline (reference sequence). This CDR3 has 15 residues. In DNA form, the CDR3 reads TGTGCCAGCAGTAACCTACAGGGGATTTCCTACGAGCAGTACTTC. Protein product: CASSNLQGISYEQYF.

The chain carries TRBV3-1 (or the pseudogene TRBV3-2) and TRBJ1-5; D gene uncertain. V dropped 2 bases and J dropped 4 bases, with 12 bases sitting between them. This CDR3 is built from 15 residues. Germline lookup yields CDR1 LGHDT and CDR2 YNNKEL (reference sequence). In DNA, the CDR3 is TGTGCCAGCAGCCAATCGATAACTCTGAATCAGCCCCAGCATTTT. Translation: CASSQSITLNQPQHF.

This clone was counted once. The CDR3 loop reads CASSWEEGARQETQYF. CDR3 nucleotide sequence: TGTGCCAGCAGTTGGGAGGAGGGGGCGCGACAAGAGACCCAGTACTTC. J is TRBJ2-5 and V is TRBV2; TRBD1 is a possible D gene (7 bases). V lost 5 bases to trimming and J lost 2 bases, with 18 bases between them. Germline values: CDR1 SNHLY, CDR2 FYNNEI. CDR3 length: 16 residues.